The 5 T cell receptor beta chains in this list originate from one sample, sequenced in a study of blood T cells in healthy people across ages. Together with a sample-barcoded 5' primer, a J-beta primer mix was included in a second PCR lasting about 7 to 11 cycles. TCRdb redid the calling of the 5' RACE reads with MiXCR, one entry per CDR3 protein. The sample has under 700,000 distinct CDR3 sequences; about 25% are singletons. This sample also appeared in a second study, on T cells of mothers and their children.

The sequencing input was blood. These receptors were taken from a boy between 10 and 17 years old in good health.

V usage is TRBV4-3 and J usage is TRBJ2-2; possible D gene TRBD2, 6 bases. V was shortened by 0 bases and J by 5 bases, with 16 bases between the two germline ends. The germline V gene encodes CDR1 LGHNA and CDR2 YSLEER. The CDR3 loop spans 17 amino acids. The CDR3: CASSQDPGTRGTGELFF. As DNA, the CDR3 is TGCGCCAGCAGCCAAGATCCGGGGACCCGGGGGACCGGGGAGCTGTTTTTT.

This clonotype was found once. The genes are TRBV12-3 or TRBV12-4 and TRBJ2-7; a weak D match, TRBD2 (5 bases). With 3 bases removed from V and 0 bases from J, the gap between germline ends came to 9 bases. CDR3 length: 14 amino acids. The CDR3 bases are TGTGCCAGCAGTTTTACGGGGAGCTCCTACGAGCAGTACTTC. Amino acid sequence: CASSFTGSSYEQYF.

The chain employs TRBV6-5 and TRBJ1-6; no reliable D call. V dropped 2 bases and J dropped 4 bases, with 9 bases sitting between them. Germline assignment: CDR1 MNHEY and CDR2 SVGAGI. This CDR3 contains 15 residues. CDR3 protein: CASSYVYRYNSPLHF. The CDR3 DNA reads TGTGCCAGCAGTTACGTATACAGATATAATTCACCCCTCCACTTT.

The rearrangement uses TRBV10-3 and TRBJ2-5, with 9 bases matching TRBD1. Germline V gene data show CDR1 as ENHRY and CDR2 as SYGVKD. The length of the CDR3 is 15 residues. Losses at the gene ends were 0 bases for V and 5 bases for J; bases not matched to a gene: 4. CDR3 DNA sequence: TGTGCCATCAGTGAGTCGGGGACAGGGAAGGAGACCCAGTACTTC. As protein: CAISESGTGKETQYF.

V usage is TRBV15 and J usage is TRBJ2-5, with 7 bases fitting TRBD1. The end of the DNA is better explained by TRBJ2-7, so the J call may be wrong. The germline V gene has CDR1 LNHNV and CDR2 YYDKDF (reference sequence). The length of the CDR3 is 13 residues. In DNA form, the CDR3 reads TGTGCCACCAGCGACAGGGTCACCTACGAGCAGTACTTC. Translation gives CATSDRVTYEQYF.